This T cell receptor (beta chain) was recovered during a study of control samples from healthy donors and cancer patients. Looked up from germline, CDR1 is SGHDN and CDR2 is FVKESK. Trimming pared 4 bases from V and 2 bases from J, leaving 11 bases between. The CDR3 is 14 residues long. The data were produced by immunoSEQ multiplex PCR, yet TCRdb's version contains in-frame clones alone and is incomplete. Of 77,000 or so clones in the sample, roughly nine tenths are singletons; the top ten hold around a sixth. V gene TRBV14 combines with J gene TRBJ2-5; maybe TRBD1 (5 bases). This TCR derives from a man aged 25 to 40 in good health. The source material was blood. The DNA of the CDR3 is TGTGCCAGCAGCCGGTTAGGGGCTCAAGAGACCCAGTACTTC. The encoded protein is CASSRLGAQETQYF.